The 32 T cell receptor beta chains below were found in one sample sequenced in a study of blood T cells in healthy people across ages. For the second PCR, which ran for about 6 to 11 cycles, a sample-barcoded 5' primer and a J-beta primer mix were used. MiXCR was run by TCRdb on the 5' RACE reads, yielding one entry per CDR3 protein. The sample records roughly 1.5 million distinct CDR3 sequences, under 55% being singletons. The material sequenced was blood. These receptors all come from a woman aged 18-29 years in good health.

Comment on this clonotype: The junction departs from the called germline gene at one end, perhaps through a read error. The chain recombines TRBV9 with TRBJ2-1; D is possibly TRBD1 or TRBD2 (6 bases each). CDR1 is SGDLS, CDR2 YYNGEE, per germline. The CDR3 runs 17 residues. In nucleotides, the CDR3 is TGTGCCGGCAGCAGGAGGGGACACCAAGGAACCTACAATGAGCAGTTCTTC. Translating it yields CAGSRRGHQGTYNEQFF.

The CDR3 nucleotides are TGCGCCAGCAGCCAAGATTGGTCGGACTATGGCTACACCTTC. The encoded protein is CASSQDWSDYGYTF. The chain couples TRBV4-3 to TRBJ1-2; D unresolved. Trimming removed 0 bases from V and 3 bases from J, with 8 bases in between. The CDR3 is 14 amino acids. The germline V gene has CDR1 LGHNA and CDR2 YSLEER.

In DNA form, the CDR3 reads TGTGCCAGCAGCCCCACAGGGAGGGAGACCTACAATGAGCAGTACTTC. Its protein is CASSPTGRETYNEQYF. This chain links TRBV7-2 with TRBJ2-1; tentatively, D is TRBD2 (7 bases). Matching the DNA end better, TRBJ2-7 makes the J call doubtful. This CDR3 contains 16 residues. Germline CDR1 is SGHTA and CDR2 is FQGNSA.

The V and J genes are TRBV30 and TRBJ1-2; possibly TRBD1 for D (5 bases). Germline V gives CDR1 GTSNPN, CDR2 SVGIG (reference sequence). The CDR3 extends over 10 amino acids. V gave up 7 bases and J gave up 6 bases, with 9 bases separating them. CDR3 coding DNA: TGTGCCTTGGGGCTTCATGGCTACACCTTC. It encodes CALGLHGYTF.

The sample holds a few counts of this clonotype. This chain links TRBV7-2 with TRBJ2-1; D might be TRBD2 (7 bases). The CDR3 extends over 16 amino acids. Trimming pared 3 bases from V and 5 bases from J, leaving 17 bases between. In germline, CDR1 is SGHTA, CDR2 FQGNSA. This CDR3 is CASSFPRGGVNNEQFF. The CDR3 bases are TGTGCCAGCAGCTTCCCGAGAGGGGGGGTAAACAATGAGCAGTTCTTC.

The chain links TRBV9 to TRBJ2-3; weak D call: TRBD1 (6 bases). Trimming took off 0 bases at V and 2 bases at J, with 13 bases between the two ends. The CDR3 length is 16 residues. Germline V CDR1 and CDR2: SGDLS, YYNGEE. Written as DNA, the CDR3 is TGTGCCAGCAGCGTAGGGCAGGGGTCAATCACAGATACGCAGTATTTT. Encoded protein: CASSVGQGSITDTQYF. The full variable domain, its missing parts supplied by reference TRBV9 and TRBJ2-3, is DSGVTQTPKHLITATGQRVTLRCSPRSGDLSVYWYQQSLDQGLQFLIQYYNGEERAKGNILERFSAQQFPDLHSELNLSSLELGDSALYFCASSVGQGSITDTQYFGPGTRLTVL.

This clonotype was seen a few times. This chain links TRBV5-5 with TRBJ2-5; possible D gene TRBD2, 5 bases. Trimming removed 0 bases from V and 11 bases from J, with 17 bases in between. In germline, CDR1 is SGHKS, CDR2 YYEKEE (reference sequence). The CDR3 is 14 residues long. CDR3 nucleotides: TGTGCCAGCAGCTTGGTTAGCGCATACAATGAGCAGTACTTC. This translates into CASSLVSAYNEQYF.

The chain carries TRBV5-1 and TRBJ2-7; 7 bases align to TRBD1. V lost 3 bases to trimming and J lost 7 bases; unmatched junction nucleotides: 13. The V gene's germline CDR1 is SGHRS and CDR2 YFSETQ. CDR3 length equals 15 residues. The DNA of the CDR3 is TGCGCCAGCAGCTCGGCCGGGACAGCCAACAATGAGCAGTACTTC. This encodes CASSSAGTANNEQYF.

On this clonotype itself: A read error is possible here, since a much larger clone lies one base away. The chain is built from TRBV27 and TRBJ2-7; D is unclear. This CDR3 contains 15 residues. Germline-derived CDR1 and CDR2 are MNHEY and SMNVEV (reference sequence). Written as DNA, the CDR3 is TGTGTCAGCAGTTACGGATTCCTCGGCTACAATGAGCAGTACTTC. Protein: CVSSYGFLGYNEQYF.

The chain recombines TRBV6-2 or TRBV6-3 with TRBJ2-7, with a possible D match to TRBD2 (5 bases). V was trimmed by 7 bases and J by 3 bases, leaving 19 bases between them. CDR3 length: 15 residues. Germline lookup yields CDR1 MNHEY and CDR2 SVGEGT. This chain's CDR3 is CASNYGTRRVYEQYF. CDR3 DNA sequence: TGTGCCAGCAACTACGGCACTAGAAGGGTCTACGAGCAGTACTTC.

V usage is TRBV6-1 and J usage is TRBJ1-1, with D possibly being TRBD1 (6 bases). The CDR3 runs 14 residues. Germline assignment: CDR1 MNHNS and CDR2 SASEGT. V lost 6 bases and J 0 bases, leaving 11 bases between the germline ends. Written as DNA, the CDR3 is TGTGCCAGCAGGCTCAACAGGGTGAACACTGAAGCTTTCTTT. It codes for CASRLNRVNTEAFF.

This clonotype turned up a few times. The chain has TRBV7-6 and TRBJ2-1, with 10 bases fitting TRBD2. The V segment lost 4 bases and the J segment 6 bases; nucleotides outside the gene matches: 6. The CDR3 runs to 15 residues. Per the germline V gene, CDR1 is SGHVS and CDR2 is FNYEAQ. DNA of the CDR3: TGTGCCAGCAGCTCTAGCGGGAGCTTCGGCAATGAGCAGTTCTTC. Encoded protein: CASSSSGSFGNEQFF.

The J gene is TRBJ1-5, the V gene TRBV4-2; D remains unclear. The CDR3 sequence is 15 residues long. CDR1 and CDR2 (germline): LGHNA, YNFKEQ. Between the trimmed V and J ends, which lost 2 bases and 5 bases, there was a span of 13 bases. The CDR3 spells CASSQIPGSHQPQHF. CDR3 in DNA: TGTGCCAGCAGCCAAATCCCTGGGAGCCATCAGCCCCAGCATTTT.

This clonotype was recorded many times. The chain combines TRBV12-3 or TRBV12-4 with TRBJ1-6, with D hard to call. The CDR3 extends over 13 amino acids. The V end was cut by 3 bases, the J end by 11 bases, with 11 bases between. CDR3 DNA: TGTGCCAGCAGTTTTAGGAAGCGTCCACCCCTCCACTTT. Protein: CASSFRKRPPLHF.

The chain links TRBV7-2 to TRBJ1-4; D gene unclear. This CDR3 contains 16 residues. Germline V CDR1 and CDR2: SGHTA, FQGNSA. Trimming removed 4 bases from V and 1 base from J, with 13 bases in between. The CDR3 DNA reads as TGTGCCAGCAGCTACCGACCGACAAGAACTAATGAAAAACTGTTTTTT. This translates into CASSYRPTRTNEKLFF. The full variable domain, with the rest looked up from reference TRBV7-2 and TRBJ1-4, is GAGVSQSPSNKVTEKGKDVELRCDPISGHTALYWYRQSLGQGLEFLIYFQGNSAPDKSGLPSDRFSAERTGGSVSTLTIQRTQQEDSAVYLCASSYRPTRTNEKLFFGSGTQLSVL.

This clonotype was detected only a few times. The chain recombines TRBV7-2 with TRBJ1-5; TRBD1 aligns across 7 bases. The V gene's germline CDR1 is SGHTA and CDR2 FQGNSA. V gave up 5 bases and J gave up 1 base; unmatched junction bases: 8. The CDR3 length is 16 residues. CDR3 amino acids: CASSTRTGPSNQPQHF. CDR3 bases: TGTGCCAGCAGCACTCGGACAGGACCAAGCAATCAGCCCCAGCATTTT.

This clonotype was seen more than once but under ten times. The CDR3 spells CASTRLAGVSNEQFF. The CDR3 DNA follows: TGTGCCAGCACCAGACTAGCGGGAGTGTCAAATGAGCAGTTCTTC. J is TRBJ2-1 and V is TRBV27, with 12 nucleotides matching TRBD2. The CDR3 consists of 15 residues. CDR1 and CDR2 from the germline V gene are MNHEY and SMNVEV (reference sequence). V lost 7 bases and J lost 7; bases outside the gene matches: 8.

The CDR3 coding sequence is TGCGCCAGCAGCCAAGATCACCAGGGCCGCCTTAGCACAGATACGCAGTATTTT. This translates into CASSQDHQGRLSTDTQYF. V is TRBV4-3 and J is TRBJ2-3, with D possibly being TRBD1 (5 bases). The CDR3 has 18 residues. V was cut by 0 bases and J by 0 bases, with 16 bases left in between. Germline V CDR1 and CDR2: LGHNA, YSLEER.

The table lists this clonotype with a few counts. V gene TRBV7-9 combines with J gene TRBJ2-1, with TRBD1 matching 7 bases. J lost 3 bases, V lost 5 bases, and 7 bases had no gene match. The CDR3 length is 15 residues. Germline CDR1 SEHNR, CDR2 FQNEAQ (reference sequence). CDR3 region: CASSRNRGVYNEQFF. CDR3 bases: TGTGCCAGCAGCCGCAACAGGGGAGTCTACAATGAGCAGTTCTTC.

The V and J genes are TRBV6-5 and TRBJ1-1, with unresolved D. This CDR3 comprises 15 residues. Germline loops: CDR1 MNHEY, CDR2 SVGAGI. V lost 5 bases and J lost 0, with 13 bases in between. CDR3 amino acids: CASSRPAGLNTEAFF. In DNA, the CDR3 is TGTGCCAGCAGTCGACCGGCGGGGTTGAACACTGAAGCTTTCTTT.

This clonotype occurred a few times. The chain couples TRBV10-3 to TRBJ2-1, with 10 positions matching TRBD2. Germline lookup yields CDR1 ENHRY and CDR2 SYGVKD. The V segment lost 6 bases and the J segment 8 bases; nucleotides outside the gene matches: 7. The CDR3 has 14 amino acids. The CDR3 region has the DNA TGTGCCATCAGACAGCGGGAGGGCAGCGATGAGCAGTTCTTC. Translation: CAIRQREGSDEQFF.

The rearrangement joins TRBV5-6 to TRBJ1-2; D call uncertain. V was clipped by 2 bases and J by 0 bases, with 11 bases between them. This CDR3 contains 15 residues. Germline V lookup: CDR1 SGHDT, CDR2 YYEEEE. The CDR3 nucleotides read TGTGCCAGCAGCTTTTCCGGGAGACCTAACTATGGCTACACCTTC. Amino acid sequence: CASSFSGRPNYGYTF. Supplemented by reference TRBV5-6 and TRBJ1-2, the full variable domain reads DAGVTQSPTHLIKTRGQQVTLRCSPKSGHDTVSWYQQALGQGPQFIFQYYEEEERQRGNFPDRFSGHQFPNYSSELNVNALLLGDSALYLCASSFSGRPNYGYTFGSGTRLTVV.

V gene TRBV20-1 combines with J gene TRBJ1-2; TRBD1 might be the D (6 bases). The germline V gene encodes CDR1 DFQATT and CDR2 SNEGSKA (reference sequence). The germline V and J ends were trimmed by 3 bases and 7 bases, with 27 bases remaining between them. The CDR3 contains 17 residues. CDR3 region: CSASGGLARPTWSGYTF. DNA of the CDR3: TGCAGTGCTAGCGGGGGCCTAGCCCGCCCGACATGGAGTGGCTACACCTTC.

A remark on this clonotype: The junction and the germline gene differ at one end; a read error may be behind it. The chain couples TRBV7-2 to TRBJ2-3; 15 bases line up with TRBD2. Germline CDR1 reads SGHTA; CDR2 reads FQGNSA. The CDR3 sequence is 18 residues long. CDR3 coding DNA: TGTGCCGGCAGCTTTATGCCTGGACTAGCGGGGGGGCCAGATACGCAGTATTTT. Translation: CAGSFMPGLAGGPDTQYF.

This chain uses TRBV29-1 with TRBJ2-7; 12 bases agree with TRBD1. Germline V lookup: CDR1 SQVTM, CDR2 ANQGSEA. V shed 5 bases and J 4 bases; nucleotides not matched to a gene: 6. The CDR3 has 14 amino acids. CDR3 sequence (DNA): TGCAGCGTTTATGGGACAGGGGGCACGTACGAGCAGTACTTC. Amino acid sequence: CSVYGTGGTYEQYF.

This CDR3 is CASSGISGGGETQYF. For the CDR3, the DNA is TGTGCCAGCAGTGGGATTTCAGGGGGCGGTGAGACCCAGTACTTC. The chain carries TRBV25-1 and TRBJ2-5, with 8 positions matching TRBD1. Germline CDR1 reads MGHDK; CDR2 reads SYGVNS. V trimming: 4 bases; J trimming: 5 bases; junction bases outside the gene matches: 9. The CDR3 runs to 15 residues.

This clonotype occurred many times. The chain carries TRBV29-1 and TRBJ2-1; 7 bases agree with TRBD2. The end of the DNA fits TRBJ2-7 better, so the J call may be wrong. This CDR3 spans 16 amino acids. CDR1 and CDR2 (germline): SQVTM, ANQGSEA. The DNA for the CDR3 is TGCAGCGTCGTTTTTCTAGCGGTTCTCTCCTACAATGAGCAGTACTTC. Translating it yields CSVVFLAVLSYNEQYF.

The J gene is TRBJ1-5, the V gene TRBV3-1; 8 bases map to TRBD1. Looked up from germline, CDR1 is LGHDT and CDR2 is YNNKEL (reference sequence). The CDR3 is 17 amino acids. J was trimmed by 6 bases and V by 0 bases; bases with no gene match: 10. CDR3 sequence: CASSQDGPGGAGQPQHF. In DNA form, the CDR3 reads TGTGCCAGCAGCCAAGATGGGCCAGGGGGCGCGGGTCAGCCCCAGCATTTT.

The CDR3 DNA follows: TGTGCCAGCAGCTTAGCCGTGAGACTAGCGGGGGACTACAATGAGCAGTTCTTC. It specifies CASSLAVRLAGDYNEQFF. The chain employs TRBV7-2 and TRBJ2-1; 12 bases line up with TRBD2. V trimming: 0 bases; J trimming: 3 bases; junction bases outside the gene matches: 6. Germline CDR1 SGHTA, CDR2 FQGNSA. The CDR3 contains 18 residues.

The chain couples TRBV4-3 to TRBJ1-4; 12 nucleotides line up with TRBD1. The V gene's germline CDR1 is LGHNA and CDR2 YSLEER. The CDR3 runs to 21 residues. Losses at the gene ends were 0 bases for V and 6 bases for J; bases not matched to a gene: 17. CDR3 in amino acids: CASSQEALSGTGGARDEKLFF. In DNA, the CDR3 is TGCGCCAGCAGCCAAGAAGCCCTCTCCGGGACAGGGGGCGCGAGAGATGAAAAACTGTTTTTT.

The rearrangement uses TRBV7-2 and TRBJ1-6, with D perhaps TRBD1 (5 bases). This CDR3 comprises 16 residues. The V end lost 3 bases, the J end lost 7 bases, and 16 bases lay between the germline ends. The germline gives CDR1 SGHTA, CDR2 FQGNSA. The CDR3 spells CASSLGRGVRNSPLHF. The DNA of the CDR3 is TGTGCCAGCAGCTTGGGCCGGGGGGTCAGGAATTCACCCCTCCACTTT.

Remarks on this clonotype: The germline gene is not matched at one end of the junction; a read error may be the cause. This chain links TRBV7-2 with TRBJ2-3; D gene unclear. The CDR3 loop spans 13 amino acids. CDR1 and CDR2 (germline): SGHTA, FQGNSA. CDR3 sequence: CAIPGPRTDTPYF. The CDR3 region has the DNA TGTGCCATCCCGGGCCCACGCACAGATACGCCGTATTTT.